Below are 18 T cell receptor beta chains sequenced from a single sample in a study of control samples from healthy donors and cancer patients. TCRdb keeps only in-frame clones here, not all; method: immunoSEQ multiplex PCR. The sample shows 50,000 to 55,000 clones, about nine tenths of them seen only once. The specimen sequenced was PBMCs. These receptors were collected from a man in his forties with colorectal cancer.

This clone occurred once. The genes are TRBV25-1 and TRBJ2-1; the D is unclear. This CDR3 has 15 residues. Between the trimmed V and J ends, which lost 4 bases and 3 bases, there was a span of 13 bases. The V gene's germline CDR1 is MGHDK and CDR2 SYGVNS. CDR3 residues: CASSGLEDGYNEQFF. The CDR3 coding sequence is TGTGCCAGCAGTGGCCTCGAGGACGGCTACAATGAGCAGTTCTTC. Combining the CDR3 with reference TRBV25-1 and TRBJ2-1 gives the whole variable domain EADIYQTPRYLVIGTGKKITLECSQTMGHDKMYWYQQDPGMELHLIHYSYGVNSTEKGDLSSESTVSRIRTEHFPLTLESARPSHTSQYLCASSGLEDGYNEQFFGPGTRLTVL.

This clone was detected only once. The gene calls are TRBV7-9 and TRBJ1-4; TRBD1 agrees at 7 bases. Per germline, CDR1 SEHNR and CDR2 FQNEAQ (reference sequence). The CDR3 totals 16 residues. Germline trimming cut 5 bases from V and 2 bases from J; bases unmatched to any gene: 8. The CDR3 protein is CASSARGRGTNEKLFF. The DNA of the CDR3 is TGTGCCAGCAGCGCCCGGGGCAGGGGGACTAATGAAAAACTGTTTTTT.

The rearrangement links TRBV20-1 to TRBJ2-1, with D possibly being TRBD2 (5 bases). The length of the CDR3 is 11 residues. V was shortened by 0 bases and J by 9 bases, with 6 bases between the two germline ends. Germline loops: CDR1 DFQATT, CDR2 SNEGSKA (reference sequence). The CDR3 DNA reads TGCAGTGCTAGAGAAGGAGGTGAGCAGTTCTTC. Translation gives CSAREGGEQFF.

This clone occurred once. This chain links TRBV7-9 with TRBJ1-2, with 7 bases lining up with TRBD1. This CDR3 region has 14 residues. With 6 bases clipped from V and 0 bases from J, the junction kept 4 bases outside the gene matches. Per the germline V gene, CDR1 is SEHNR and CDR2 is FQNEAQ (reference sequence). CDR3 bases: TGTGCCAGCAGTAACAGGGGAACTAACTATGGCTACACCTTC. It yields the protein CASSNRGTNYGYTF.

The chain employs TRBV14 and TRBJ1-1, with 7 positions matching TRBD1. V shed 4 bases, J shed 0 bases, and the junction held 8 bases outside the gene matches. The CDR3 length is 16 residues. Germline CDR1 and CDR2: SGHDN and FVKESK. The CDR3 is CASSPSRGQMNTEAFF. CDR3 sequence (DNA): TGTGCCAGCAGCCCGTCTCGGGGACAGATGAACACTGAAGCTTTCTTT.

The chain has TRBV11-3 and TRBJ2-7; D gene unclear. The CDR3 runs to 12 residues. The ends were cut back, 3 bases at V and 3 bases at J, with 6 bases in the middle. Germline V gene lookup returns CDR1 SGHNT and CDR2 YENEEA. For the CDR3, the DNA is TGTGCCAGCAGCTTCGACCTCTACGAGCAGTACTTC. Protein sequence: CASSFDLYEQYF.

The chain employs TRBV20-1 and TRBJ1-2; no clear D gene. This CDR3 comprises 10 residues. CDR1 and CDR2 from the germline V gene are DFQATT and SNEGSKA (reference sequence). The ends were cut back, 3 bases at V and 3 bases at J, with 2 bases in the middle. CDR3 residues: CSARDYGYTF. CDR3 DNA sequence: TGCAGTGCTAGGGACTATGGCTACACCTTC.

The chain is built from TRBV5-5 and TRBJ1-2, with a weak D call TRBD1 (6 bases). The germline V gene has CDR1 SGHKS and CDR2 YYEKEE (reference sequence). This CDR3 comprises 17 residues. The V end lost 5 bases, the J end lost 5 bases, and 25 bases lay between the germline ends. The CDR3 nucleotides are TGTGCCAGCAGTCTCGGGGGGCACCCGGGAGAGCGGTATGGCTACACCTTC. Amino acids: CASSLGGHPGERYGYTF.

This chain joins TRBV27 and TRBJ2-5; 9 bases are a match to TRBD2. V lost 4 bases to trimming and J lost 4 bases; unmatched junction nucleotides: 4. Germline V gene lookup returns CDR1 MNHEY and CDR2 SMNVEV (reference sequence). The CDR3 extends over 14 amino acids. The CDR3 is CASSSLAGRETQYF. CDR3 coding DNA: TGTGCCAGCAGTTCCCTAGCGGGACGAGAGACCCAGTACTTC.

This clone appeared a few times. The CDR3 loop reads CSAPANYGYTF. CDR3 coding DNA: TGCAGTGCTCCGGCCAACTATGGCTACACCTTC. The J gene is TRBJ1-2, the V gene TRBV20-1; no reliable D call. V shed 5 bases and J shed 2 bases, with 6 bases lying between them. The CDR3 is 11 amino acids. CDR1 and CDR2 (germline): DFQATT, SNEGSKA (reference sequence).

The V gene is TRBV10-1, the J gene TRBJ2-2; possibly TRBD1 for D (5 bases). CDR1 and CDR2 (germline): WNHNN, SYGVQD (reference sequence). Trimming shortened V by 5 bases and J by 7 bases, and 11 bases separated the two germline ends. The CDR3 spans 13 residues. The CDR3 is CASSSGSRGELFF. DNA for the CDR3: TGCGCCAGCAGTTCAGGGTCCCGCGGGGAGCTGTTTTTT.

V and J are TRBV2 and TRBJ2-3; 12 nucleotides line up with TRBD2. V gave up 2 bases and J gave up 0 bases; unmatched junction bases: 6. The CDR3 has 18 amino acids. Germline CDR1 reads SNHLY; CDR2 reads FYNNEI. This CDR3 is CASSELASGRASTDTQYF. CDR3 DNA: TGTGCCAGCAGTGAATTGGCTAGCGGGAGGGCTAGCACAGATACGCAGTATTTT.

The chain's CDR3 is CASSVAGGGFQFF. CDR3 in DNA: TGTGCCAGCAGCGTAGCAGGAGGGGGTTTTCAGTTCTTC. The chain is built from TRBV9 and TRBJ2-1; D could derive from TRBD1 or TRBD2 (6 bases each). Deletions cut 0 bases from V and 13 bases from J, with 14 bases between. This CDR3 has 13 amino acids. CDR1 is SGDLS, CDR2 YYNGEE, per germline.

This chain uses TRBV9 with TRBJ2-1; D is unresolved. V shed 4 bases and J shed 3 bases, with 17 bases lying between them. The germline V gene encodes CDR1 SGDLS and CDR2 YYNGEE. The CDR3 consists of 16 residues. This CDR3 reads CASSPEVTYLYNEQFF. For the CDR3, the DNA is TGTGCCAGCAGCCCCGAAGTGACGTATCTCTACAATGAGCAGTTCTTC.

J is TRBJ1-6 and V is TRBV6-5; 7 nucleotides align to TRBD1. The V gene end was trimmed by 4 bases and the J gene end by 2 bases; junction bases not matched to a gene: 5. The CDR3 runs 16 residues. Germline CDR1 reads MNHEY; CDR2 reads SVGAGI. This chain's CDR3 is CASSWGDRTYNSPLHF. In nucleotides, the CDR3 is TGTGCCAGCAGTTGGGGGGACAGAACCTATAATTCACCCCTCCACTTT.

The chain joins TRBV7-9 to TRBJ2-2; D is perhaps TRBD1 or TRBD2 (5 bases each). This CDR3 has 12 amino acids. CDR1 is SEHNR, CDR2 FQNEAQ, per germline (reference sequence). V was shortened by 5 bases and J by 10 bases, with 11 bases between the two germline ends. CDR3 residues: CASSPRDEELFF. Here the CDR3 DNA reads TGTGCCAGCAGCCCAAGGGACGAGGAGCTGTTTTTT.

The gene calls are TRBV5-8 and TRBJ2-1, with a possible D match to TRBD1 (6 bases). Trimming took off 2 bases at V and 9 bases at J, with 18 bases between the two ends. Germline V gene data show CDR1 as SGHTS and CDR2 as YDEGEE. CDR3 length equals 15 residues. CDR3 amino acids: CASSLGTTGLSEQFF. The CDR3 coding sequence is TGTGCCAGCAGCTTAGGGACAACCGGCCTCAGTGAGCAGTTCTTC.

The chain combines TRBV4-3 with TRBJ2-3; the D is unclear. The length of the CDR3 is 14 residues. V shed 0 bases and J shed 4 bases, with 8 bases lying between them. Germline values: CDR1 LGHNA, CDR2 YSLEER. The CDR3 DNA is TGCGCCAGCAGCCAAGAATCGTGGTCAGATACGCAGTATTTT. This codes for CASSQESWSDTQYF.